What follows are 19 T cell receptor beta chains derived from one specimen sequenced in a study of cytomegalovirus exposure and HLA in healthy donors. TCRdb's copy holds only in-frame clones and misses some; the assay was immunoSEQ multiplex PCR. The sample carries 50,000 to 80,000 clones, around 95% recorded once. The material sequenced was PBMCs. The receptors originated from a woman aged 18-35 years in good health and CMV-seropositive.

J is TRBJ2-1 and V is TRBV30, with a possible D match to TRBD1 (7 bases). Trimming removed 7 bases from V and 7 bases from J, with 17 bases in between. This CDR3 is built from 13 residues. CDR1 is GTSNPN, CDR2 SVGIG, per germline (reference sequence). The CDR3 region has the DNA TGTGCCTTTATCGACAGGGCGGGGAATGAGCAGTTCTTC. Translated, it gives CAFIDRAGNEQFF.

The chain carries TRBV5-1 and TRBJ1-4, with TRBD1 as a possible D gene (5 bases). Germline loops: CDR1 SGHRS, CDR2 YFSETQ. V was pared by 6 bases and J by 3 bases, with 12 bases between. The CDR3 is 14 amino acids. The CDR3 nucleotides read TGCGCCAGCACCCGCGGGACGGCTAATGAAAAACTGTTTTTT. The encoded protein is CASTRGTANEKLFF.

The rearrangement uses TRBV7-2 and TRBJ2-5; D is possibly TRBD1 (6 bases). Trimming pared 4 bases from V and 0 bases from J, leaving 15 bases between. The CDR3 runs to 16 residues. Germline CDR1 reads SGHTA; CDR2 reads FQGNSA. The CDR3 sequence is CASSSTRQDYQETQYF. As DNA, the CDR3 is TGTGCCAGCAGCTCTACTAGACAGGATTACCAAGAGACCCAGTACTTC.

This chain joins TRBV11-2 and TRBJ2-7, with 13 bases aligning to TRBD2. CDR1 SGHAT and CDR2 FQNNGV come from the germline V gene. The junction had 11 bases not matched to a gene; V was cut back by 5 bases and J by 1 base. This CDR3 is built from 18 residues. CDR3 protein: CASSPGLAGAVASYEQYF. Written as DNA, the CDR3 is TGTGCCAGCAGCCCCGGACTAGCGGGGGCGGTTGCATCCTACGAGCAGTACTTC.

The J gene is TRBJ2-1, the V gene TRBV19; TRBD2 matches at 11 bases. The germline V gene encodes CDR1 LNHDA and CDR2 SQIVND (reference sequence). This CDR3 contains 15 residues. V lost 6 bases to trimming and J lost 5 bases; unmatched junction nucleotides: 6. CDR3 sequence (DNA): TGTGCCAGTAGCTATAGCGGGGGGGCCCACAATGAGCAGTTCTTC. Amino acids: CASSYSGGAHNEQFF.

This chain connects TRBV7-9 to TRBJ1-5, with 7 bases that match TRBD1. CDR3 length: 15 amino acids. Germline V lookup: CDR1 SEHNR, CDR2 FQNEAQ (reference sequence). After removal of 5 bases from V and 4 bases from J, the junction contained 8 bases not matched to a gene. CDR3 sequence (DNA): TGTGCCAGCAGCACTACAGGGGCTGGAAATCAGCCCCAGCATTTT. Translated: CASSTTGAGNQPQHF.

The chain is built from TRBV2 and TRBJ1-2; D not certain. Trimming took off 6 bases at V and 0 bases at J, with 11 bases between the two ends. Germline V lookup: CDR1 SNHLY, CDR2 FYNNEI. The CDR3 has 14 residues. CDR3 DNA sequence: TGTGCCAGCAGCGCTGAGATAGCTAACTATGGCTACACCTTC. It codes for CASSAEIANYGYTF.

The V call is TRBV6-1, the J call TRBJ1-1; 7 positions agree with TRBD1. The germline gives CDR1 MNHNS, CDR2 SASEGT. This CDR3 region has 17 residues. After removal of 3 bases from V and 0 bases from J, the junction contained 10 bases not matched to a gene. CDR3 loop: CASSERQGGFMNTEAFF. In nucleotides, the CDR3 is TGTGCCAGCAGTGAGAGGCAGGGGGGCTTTATGAACACTGAAGCTTTCTTT.

The chain uses TRBV10-3 and TRBJ1-1, with 11 bases fitting TRBD1. CDR1 and CDR2 from the germline V gene are ENHRY and SYGVKD. The length of the CDR3 is 17 residues. Germline trimming cut 7 bases from V and 0 bases from J; bases unmatched to any gene: 10. Written as DNA, the CDR3 is TGTGCCATCAATCTGGACAGGGGGCTTCGGTTGAACACTGAAGCTTTCTTT. This codes for CAINLDRGLRLNTEAFF.

This chain links TRBV7-2 with TRBJ2-7; D is unresolved. CDR1 is SGHTA and CDR2 is FQGNSA in the germline V gene. V lost 5 bases to trimming and J lost 6 bases, with 17 bases between them. This CDR3 contains 14 residues. CDR3 protein: CASSGPPLWLEQYF. Written as DNA, the CDR3 is TGTGCCAGCAGCGGGCCCCCTCTCTGGCTCGAGCAGTACTTC. The whole variable domain, remainder taken from reference TRBV7-2 and TRBJ2-7, is GAGVSQSPSNKVTEKGKDVELRCDPISGHTALYWYRQSLGQGLEFLIYFQGNSAPDKSGLPSDRFSAERTGGSVSTLTIQRTQQEDSAVYLCASSGPPLWLEQYFGPGTRLTVT.

The V call is TRBV5-1, the J call TRBJ2-5, with a possible D match to TRBD2 (6 bases). With 0 bases removed from V and 5 bases from J, the gap between germline ends came to 20 bases. The CDR3 contains 17 residues. CDR1 is SGHRS and CDR2 is YFSETQ in the germline V gene. The CDR3 loop reads CASSLDLVTSNWETQYF. For the CDR3, the DNA is TGCGCCAGCAGCTTGGATTTGGTGACTAGTAACTGGGAGACCCAGTACTTC.

This chain links TRBV6-6 with TRBJ2-2; D is ambiguous. This CDR3 comprises 13 residues. The V gene's germline CDR1 is MNHNY and CDR2 SVGAGI (reference sequence). The V gene lost 5 bases and the J gene lost 3 bases, with 7 bases spanning the gap. CDR3 bases: TGTGCCAGCAGTACCCGGGACACCGGGGAGCTGTTTTTT. It specifies CASSTRDTGELFF.

J is TRBJ2-5 and V is TRBV5-1; 8 bases are a match to TRBD1. The CDR3 extends over 14 amino acids. Germline trimming cut 4 bases from V and 2 bases from J; bases unmatched to any gene: 4. CDR1 SGHRS and CDR2 YFSETQ come from the germline V gene. This chain's CDR3 is CASSPGQGQETQYF. Written as DNA, the CDR3 is TGCGCCAGCAGCCCCGGACAGGGACAAGAGACCCAGTACTTC.

This clone was seen just once. This chain joins TRBV19 and TRBJ2-7, with 11 bases fitting TRBD2. The J segment lost 2 bases and the V segment lost 5 bases, leaving 5 bases of the junction unmatched. CDR1 and CDR2 from the germline V gene are LNHDA and SQIVND (reference sequence). CDR3 length: 15 residues. The CDR3 bases are TGTGCCAGTAGTGCGACTAGCGGGATTACCTACGAGCAGTACTTC. Amino acids: CASSATSGITYEQYF.

V is TRBV15 and J is TRBJ1-6; 8 bases map to TRBD1. Per the germline V gene, CDR1 is LNHNV and CDR2 is YYDKDF (reference sequence). After removal of 1 base from V and 0 bases from J, the junction contained 8 bases not matched to a gene. The CDR3 covers 19 residues. CDR3 in DNA: TGTGCCACCAGCAGAGCCGCCCAGGGGGCGAGCTCCTATAATTCACCCCTCCACTTT. Encoded protein: CATSRAAQGASSYNSPLHF.

This chain connects TRBV7-9 to TRBJ2-7, with D tentatively TRBD2 (5 bases). V was pared by 5 bases and J by 2 bases, with 16 bases between. Germline CDR1 reads SEHNR; CDR2 reads FQNEAQ (reference sequence). The CDR3 runs 15 residues. The CDR3, as DNA: TGTGCCAGCAGCCCACGGGATGGACGAACCTACGAGCAGTACTTC. It yields the protein CASSPRDGRTYEQYF.

The chain is built from TRBV11-2 and TRBJ2-7, with TRBD2 identical over 9 bases. V lost 0 bases and J lost 3; bases outside the gene matches: 6. Germline-derived CDR1 and CDR2 are SGHAT and FQNNGV. The CDR3 spans 16 residues. CDR3 DNA sequence: TGTGCCAGCAGCTTAGATCTGGCGGGGGGGGGCTACGAGCAGTACTTC. Its protein product is CASSLDLAGGGYEQYF.

The rearrangement joins TRBV5-6 to TRBJ2-6; tentatively, D is TRBD1 (6 bases). This CDR3 comprises 18 residues. V lost 3 bases and J lost 0, with 16 bases in between. Germline V gene lookup returns CDR1 SGHDT and CDR2 YYEEEE. The CDR3 sequence is CASSSLQGRDSGANVLTF. The CDR3 coding sequence is TGTGCCAGCAGCTCGCTACAGGGTAGGGACTCTGGGGCCAACGTCCTGACTTTC.

This clone has only a few counts. V gene TRBV27 combines with J gene TRBJ2-5; perhaps TRBD2 as D (7 bases). Looked up from germline, CDR1 is MNHEY and CDR2 is SMNVEV (reference sequence). This CDR3 is built from 15 residues. The V and J ends lost 3 bases and 2 bases respectively, with 13 bases between them. The CDR3 DNA reads as TGTGCCAGCAGTTTTAACGGGGGGCTTCAAGAGACCCAGTACTTC. Translating it yields CASSFNGGLQETQYF.